Each of the 16 T cell receptor beta chains below was sequenced from the same sample in a study of Ad26.COV2.S vaccination and SARS-CoV-2 variants. Noted treatment: 15 to 20 received Ad26.COV2.S at low or high dose, single or two shots; roughly five received placebo; per-sample allocation not given. Sampling was performed 63 days after the first vaccine or placebo injection. Sequenced by immunoSEQ multiplex PCR; TCRdb stores in-frame clones only, minus some. The sample has 410,000 or so clones; around 90% are singletons. Sequenced here: peripheral blood, sampled in a trial of Ad26.COV2.S vaccine versus placebo. The receptor source for this set is a person between 18 and 65 years old who received the Ad26.COV2.S COVID-19 vaccine or a placebo.

The rearrangement uses TRBV28 and TRBJ2-7; no firm D call. CDR3 length equals 11 residues. Looked up from germline, CDR1 is MDHEN and CDR2 is SYDVKM. The ends were cut back, 2 bases at V and 7 bases at J, with 6 bases in the middle. The CDR3 sequence is CASSLQFEQYF. The CDR3 DNA sequence: TGTGCCAGCAGTTTACAGTTTGAGCAGTACTTC.

The rearrangement joins TRBV27 to TRBJ1-1, with D unclear. Germline V gene sequence: CDR1 MNHEY, CDR2 SMNVEV (reference sequence). The CDR3 extends over 17 amino acids. Between the trimmed V and J ends, which lost 5 bases and 0 bases, there was a span of 19 bases. CDR3 loop: CASSRLGSWGMNTEAFF. The CDR3 nucleotides read TGTGCCAGCAGTCGTTTGGGATCCTGGGGAATGAACACTGAAGCTTTCTTT.

This clone was found once. This rearrangement joins TRBV7-8 to TRBJ1-5; D is uncertain. CDR3 length: 18 amino acids. The V end lost 2 bases, the J end lost 0 bases, and 17 bases lay between the germline ends. Germline V gene lookup returns CDR1 SGHVS and CDR2 FQNEAQ. As DNA, the CDR3 is TGTGCCAGCAGCTTACTTCCCTTGGGGAGCTATAGCAATCAGCCCCAGCATTTT. Protein sequence: CASSLLPLGSYSNQPQHF.

J is TRBJ1-2 and V is TRBV30; D remains unclear. The CDR3 contains 11 residues. V was trimmed by 4 bases and J by 4 bases, leaving 7 bases between them. Germline CDR1 and CDR2: GTSNPN and SVGIG (reference sequence). The CDR3 is CAWTGAYGYTF. The CDR3 DNA reads as TGTGCCTGGACCGGAGCCTATGGCTACACCTTC. The entire variable domain, with the rest obtained from reference TRBV30 and TRBJ1-2, is as follows: SQTIHQWPATLVQPVGSPLSLECTVEGTSNPNLYWYRQAAGRGLQLLFYSVGIGQISSEVPQNLSASRPQDRQFILSSKKLLLSDSGFYLCAWTGAYGYTFGSGTRLTVV.

The chain combines TRBV20-1 with TRBJ2-2; D is unclear. In germline, CDR1 is DFQATT, CDR2 SNEGSKA (reference sequence). This CDR3 has 11 amino acids. V lost 3 bases and J 6 bases, leaving 5 bases between the germline ends. CDR3 in amino acids: CSASKSGELFF. The CDR3, as DNA: TGCAGTGCTAGTAAATCCGGGGAGCTGTTTTTT.

The V call is TRBV6-1, the J call TRBJ1-5; weak D call: TRBD1 (5 bases). V dropped 2 bases and J dropped 4 bases, with 15 bases sitting between them. The CDR3 is 16 amino acids. Germline V lookup: CDR1 MNHNS, CDR2 SASEGT. The CDR3, as DNA: TGTGCCAGCAGTGAAATGGCAGGGAATCTGAATCAGCCCCAGCATTTT. It encodes CASSEMAGNLNQPQHF.

This clone was picked up one time. This chain joins TRBV5-1 and TRBJ2-7, with 10 bases matching TRBD2. The length of the CDR3 is 15 residues. From germline, CDR1 is SGHRS and CDR2 YFSETQ. J was trimmed by 1 base and V by 3 bases; bases with no gene match: 4. In DNA form, the CDR3 reads TGCGCCAGCAGCTCTGGACTAGCGGTTTCCTACGAGCAGTACTTC. Translated, it gives CASSSGLAVSYEQYF.

A single count supports this clone. The chain uses TRBV5-6 and TRBJ2-3, with a tentative D call TRBD1 (6 bases). V was pared by 2 bases and J by 5 bases, with 9 bases between. This CDR3 is built from 13 residues. The V gene's germline CDR1 is SGHDT and CDR2 YYEEEE. DNA of the CDR3: TGTGCCAGCAGCTTCACAGGGAGAGATACGCAGTATTTT. Its protein is CASSFTGRDTQYF.

J is TRBJ2-1 and V is TRBV24-1; 11 bases line up with TRBD2. Germline V gene data show CDR1 as KGHDR and CDR2 as SFDVKD. CDR3 length: 15 amino acids. With 10 bases clipped from V and 5 bases from J, the junction kept 9 bases outside the gene matches. CDR3 region: CATNSGTSGNNEQFF. CDR3 sequence (DNA): TGTGCCACTAATTCCGGGACTAGCGGAAACAATGAGCAGTTCTTC.

This rearrangement joins TRBV5-6 to TRBJ1-4; tentatively, D is TRBD1 (5 bases). Trimming left V 1 base short and J 0 bases short, with 7 bases between. The CDR3 is made up of 15 amino acids. The germline V gene has CDR1 SGHDT and CDR2 YYEEEE. The CDR3 DNA reads TGTGCCAGCAGCTTGTTAGGGGCAACTAATGAAAAACTGTTTTTT. It is translated as CASSLLGATNEKLFF.

This clone has a count of ten or more. This sample also contains other DNA sequences that code for the same CDR3. This chain uses TRBV19 with TRBJ1-1; D gene ambiguous. Per germline, CDR1 LNHDA and CDR2 SQIVND (reference sequence). Trimming removed 6 bases at V and 0 bases at J, with 11 bases between. This CDR3 comprises 14 residues. Here the CDR3 DNA reads TGTGCCAGTAGCCCCGCAGGCCTGAACACTGAAGCTTTCTTT. This gives the protein CASSPAGLNTEAFF.

The chain links TRBV6-2 or TRBV6-3 to TRBJ2-7, with D perhaps matching TRBD1 (6 bases). The CDR3 contains 14 residues. V shed 0 bases and J shed 3 bases, with 9 bases lying between them. In germline, CDR1 is MNHEY, CDR2 SVGEGT. CDR3 residues: CASSYSGAGYEQYF. The DNA of the CDR3 is TGTGCCAGCAGTTACTCGGGGGCCGGCTACGAGCAGTACTTC.

The chain has TRBV24-1 and TRBJ2-3; 15 bases are shared with TRBD2. CDR3 length: 18 residues. The V and J ends lost 1 base and 3 bases, in that order; junction bases with no gene match: 4. CDR1 and CDR2 from the germline V gene are KGHDR and SFDVKD. CDR3 in DNA: TGTGCCACCAGTGATTTCGGGACTAGCGGGAGGTTAACAGATACGCAGTATTTT. Residues: CATSDFGTSGRLTDTQYF.

The J gene is TRBJ1-3, the V gene TRBV12-2. TRBV12-2 represents a pseudogene. The CDR3 consists of 14 residues. In nucleotides, the CDR3 is TGTGCAAGTCGCTTAATGAGTATCGGAAACACCATATATTTT. This codes for CASRLMSIGNTIYF.

J is TRBJ1-6 and V is TRBV19, with D possibly matching TRBD1 (5 bases). Trimming stripped 2 bases from V and 0 bases from J, with 11 bases between. CDR1 and CDR2 (germline): LNHDA, SQIVND (reference sequence). The CDR3 has 17 residues. This CDR3 is CASSIRDGSSYNSPLHF. The CDR3 DNA reads TGTGCCAGTAGTATAAGGGACGGGAGCTCCTATAATTCACCCCTCCACTTT.

The chain employs TRBV27 and TRBJ2-2, with 7 nucleotides matching TRBD2. Germline V lookup: CDR1 MNHEY, CDR2 SMNVEV (reference sequence). This CDR3 has 18 amino acids. With 6 bases clipped from V and 6 bases from J, the junction kept 19 bases outside the gene matches. The CDR3 sequence is CASSLKTADGRWAGELFF. The CDR3 bases are TGTGCCAGCAGCCTAAAAACCGCCGACGGGAGGTGGGCCGGGGAGCTGTTTTTT.